This T cell receptor (beta chain) originates from a study of cytomegalovirus exposure and HLA in healthy donors. PCR employed 60 Vbeta and 13 Jbeta primers. Repertoires were generated with immunoSEQ multiplex PCR, while TCRdb's copy carries only in-frame clones and drops some. The table has some 140,000 clones, approximately 10% seen once; the top ten hold over 6.5%. The CDR3 is made up of 12 amino acids. With 0 bases removed from V and 10 bases from J, the gap between germline ends came to 8 bases. Sequenced input: PBMCs. This chain joins TRBV5-7 and TRBJ2-1; maybe TRBD2 (5 bases). TRBV5-7 is sorted into the ORF group, with uncertain function. The sequence derives from a woman in her thirties or forties in good health and CMV-seropositive. The CDR3 bases are TGTGCCAGCAGCTTGGCGCCGGGGGAGCAGTTCTTC. It translates to CASSLAPGEQFF.